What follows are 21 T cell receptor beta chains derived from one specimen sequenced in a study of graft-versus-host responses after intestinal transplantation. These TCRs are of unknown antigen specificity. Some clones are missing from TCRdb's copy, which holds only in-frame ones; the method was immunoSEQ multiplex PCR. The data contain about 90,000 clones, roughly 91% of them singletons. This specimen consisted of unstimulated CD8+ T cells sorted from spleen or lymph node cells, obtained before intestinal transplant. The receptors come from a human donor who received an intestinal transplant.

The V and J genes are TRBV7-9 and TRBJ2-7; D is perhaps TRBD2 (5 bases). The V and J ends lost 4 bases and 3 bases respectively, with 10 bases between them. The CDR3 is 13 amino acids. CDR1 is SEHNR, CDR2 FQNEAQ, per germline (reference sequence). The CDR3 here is CASSSREIYEQYF. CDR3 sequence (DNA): TGTGCCAGCAGCTCGAGGGAAATCTACGAGCAGTACTTC.

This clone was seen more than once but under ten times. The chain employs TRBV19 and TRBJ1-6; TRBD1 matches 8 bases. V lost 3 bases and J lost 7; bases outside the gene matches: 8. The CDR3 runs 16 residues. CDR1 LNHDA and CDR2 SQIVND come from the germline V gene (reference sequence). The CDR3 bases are TGTGCCAGTAGTATGATTCCTACAGGGGGGAATTCACCCCTCCACTTT. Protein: CASSMIPTGGNSPLHF.

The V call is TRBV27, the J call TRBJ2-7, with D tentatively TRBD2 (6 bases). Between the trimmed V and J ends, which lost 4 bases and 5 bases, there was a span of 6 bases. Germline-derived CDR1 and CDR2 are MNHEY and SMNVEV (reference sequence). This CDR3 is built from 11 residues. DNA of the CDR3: TGTGCCAGCAGTTGGGGGGACGAGCAGTACTTC. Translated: CASSWGDEQYF.

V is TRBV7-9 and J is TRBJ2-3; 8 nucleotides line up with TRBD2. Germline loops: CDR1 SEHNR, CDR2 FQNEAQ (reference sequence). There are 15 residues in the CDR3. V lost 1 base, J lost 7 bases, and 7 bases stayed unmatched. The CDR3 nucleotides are TGTGCCAGCAGCTTAGGAGCGGGAGATTTTCATACGCAGTATTTT. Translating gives CASSLGAGDFHTQYF.

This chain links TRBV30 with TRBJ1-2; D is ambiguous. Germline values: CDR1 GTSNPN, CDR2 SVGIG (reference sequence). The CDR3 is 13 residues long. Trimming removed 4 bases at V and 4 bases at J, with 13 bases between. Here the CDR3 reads CAWNPMGSYGYTF. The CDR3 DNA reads TGTGCCTGGAATCCGATGGGCAGCTATGGCTACACCTTC.

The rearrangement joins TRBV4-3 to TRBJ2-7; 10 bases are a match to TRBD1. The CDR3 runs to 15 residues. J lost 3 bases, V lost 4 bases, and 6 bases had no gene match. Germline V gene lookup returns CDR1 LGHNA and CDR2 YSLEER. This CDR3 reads CASSLVGQGGYEQYF. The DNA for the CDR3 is TGCGCCAGCAGCCTAGTAGGACAGGGGGGCTACGAGCAGTACTTC.

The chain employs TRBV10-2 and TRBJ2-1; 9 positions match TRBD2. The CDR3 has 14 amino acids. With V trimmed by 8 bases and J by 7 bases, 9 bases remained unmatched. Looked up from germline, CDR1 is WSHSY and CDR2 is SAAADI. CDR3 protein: CASSGTSNGNEQFF. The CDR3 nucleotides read TGCGCCAGCTCCGGGACTAGCAATGGGAATGAGCAGTTCTTC.

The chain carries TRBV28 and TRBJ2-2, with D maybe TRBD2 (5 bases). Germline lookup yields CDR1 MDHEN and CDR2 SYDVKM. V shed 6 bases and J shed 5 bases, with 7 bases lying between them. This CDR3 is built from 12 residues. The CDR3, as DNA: TGTGCCAGCAGCCGGGGTACCGGGGAGCTGTTTTTT. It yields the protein CASSRGTGELFF.

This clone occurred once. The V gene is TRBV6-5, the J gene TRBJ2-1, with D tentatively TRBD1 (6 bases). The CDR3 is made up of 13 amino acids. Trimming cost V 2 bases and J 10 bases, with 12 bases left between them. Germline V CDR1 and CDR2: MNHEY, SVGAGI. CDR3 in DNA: TGTGCCAGCAGTTACGCAACAGGGCTGGAGCAGTTCTTC. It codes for CASSYATGLEQFF.

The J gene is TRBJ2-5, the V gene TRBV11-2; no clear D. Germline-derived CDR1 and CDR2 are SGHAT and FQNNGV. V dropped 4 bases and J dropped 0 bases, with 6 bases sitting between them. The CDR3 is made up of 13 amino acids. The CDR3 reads CASSSRDQETQYF. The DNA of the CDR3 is TGTGCCAGCAGCTCCCGGGACCAAGAGACCCAGTACTTC.

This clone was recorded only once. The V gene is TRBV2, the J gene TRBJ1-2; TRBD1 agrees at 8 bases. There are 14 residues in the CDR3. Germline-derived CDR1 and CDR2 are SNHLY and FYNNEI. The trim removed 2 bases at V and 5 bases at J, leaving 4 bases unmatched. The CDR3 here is CASSEIGTGYGYTF. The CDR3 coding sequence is TGTGCCAGCAGTGAAATTGGGACAGGATATGGCTACACCTTC.

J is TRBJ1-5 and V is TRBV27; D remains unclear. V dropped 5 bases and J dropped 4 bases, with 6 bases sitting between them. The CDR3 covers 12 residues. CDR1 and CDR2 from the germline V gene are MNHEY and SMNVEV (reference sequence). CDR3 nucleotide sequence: TGTGCCAGCAGTCCCTTAAATCAGCCCCAGCATTTT. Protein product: CASSPLNQPQHF.

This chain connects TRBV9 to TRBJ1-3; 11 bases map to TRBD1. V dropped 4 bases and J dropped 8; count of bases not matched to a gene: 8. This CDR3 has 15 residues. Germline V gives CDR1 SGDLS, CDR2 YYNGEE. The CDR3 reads CASSPGQGDWDTIYF. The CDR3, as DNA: TGTGCCAGCAGCCCGGGACAGGGGGACTGGGACACCATATATTTT.

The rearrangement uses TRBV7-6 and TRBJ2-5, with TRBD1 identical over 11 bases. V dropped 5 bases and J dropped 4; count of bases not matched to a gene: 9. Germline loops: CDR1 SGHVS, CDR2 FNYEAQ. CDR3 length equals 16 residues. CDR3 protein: CASSDAGQGVGETQYF. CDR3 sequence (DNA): TGTGCCAGCAGCGATGCGGGACAGGGGGTGGGAGAGACCCAGTACTTC.

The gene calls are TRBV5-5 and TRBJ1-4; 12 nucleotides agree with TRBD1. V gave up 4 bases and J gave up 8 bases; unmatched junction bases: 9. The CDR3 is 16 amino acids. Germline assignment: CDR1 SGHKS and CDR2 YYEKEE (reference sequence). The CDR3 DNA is TGTGCCAGCAGCCTCCGGGACAGGGGGCGGGAGGAAAAACTGTTTTTT. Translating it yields CASSLRDRGREEKLFF. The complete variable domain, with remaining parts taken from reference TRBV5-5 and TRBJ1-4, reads DAGVTQSPTHLIKTRGQQVTLRCSPISGHKSVSWYQQVLGQGPQFIFQYYEKEERGRGNFPDRFSARQFPNYSSELNVNALLLGDSALYLCASSLRDRGREEKLFFGSGTQLSVL.

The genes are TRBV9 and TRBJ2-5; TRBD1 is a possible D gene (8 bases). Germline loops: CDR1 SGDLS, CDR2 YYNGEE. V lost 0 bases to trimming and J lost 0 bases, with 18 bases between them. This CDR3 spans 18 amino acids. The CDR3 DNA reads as TGTGCCAGCAGCGTAGGGCACAGGGGGGGGTTGTACCAAGAGACCCAGTACTTC. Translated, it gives CASSVGHRGGLYQETQYF. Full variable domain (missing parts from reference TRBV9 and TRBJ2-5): DSGVTQTPKHLITATGQRVTLRCSPRSGDLSVYWYQQSLDQGLQFLIQYYNGEERAKGNILERFSAQQFPDLHSELNLSSLELGDSALYFCASSVGHRGGLYQETQYFGPGTRLLVL.

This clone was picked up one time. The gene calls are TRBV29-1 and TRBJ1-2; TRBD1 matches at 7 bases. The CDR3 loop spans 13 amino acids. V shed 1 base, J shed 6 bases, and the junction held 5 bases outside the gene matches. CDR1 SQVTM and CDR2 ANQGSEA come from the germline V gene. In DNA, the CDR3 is TGCAGCGTTGAAGTCGAGGGGGCTGATGGCTACACCTTC. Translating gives CSVEVEGADGYTF.

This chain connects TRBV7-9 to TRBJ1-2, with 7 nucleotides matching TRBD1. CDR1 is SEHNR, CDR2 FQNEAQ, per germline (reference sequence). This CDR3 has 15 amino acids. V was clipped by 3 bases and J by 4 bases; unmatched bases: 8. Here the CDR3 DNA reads TGTGCCAGCAGCTTTGAAGGGGGCCAAGGCTATGGCTACACCTTC. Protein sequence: CASSFEGGQGYGYTF.

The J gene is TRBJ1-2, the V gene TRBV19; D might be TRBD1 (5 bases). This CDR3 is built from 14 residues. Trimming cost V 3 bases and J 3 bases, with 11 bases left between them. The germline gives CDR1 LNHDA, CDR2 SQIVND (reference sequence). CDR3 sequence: CASSIPGTHYGYTF. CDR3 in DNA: TGTGCCAGTAGTATTCCAGGGACTCACTATGGCTACACCTTC.

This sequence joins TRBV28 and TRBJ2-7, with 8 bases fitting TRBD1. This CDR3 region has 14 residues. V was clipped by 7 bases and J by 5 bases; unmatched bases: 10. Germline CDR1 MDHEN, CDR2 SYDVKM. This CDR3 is CASNPDRVRDEQYF. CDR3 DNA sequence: TGTGCCAGCAACCCGGACAGGGTCAGGGACGAGCAGTACTTC.

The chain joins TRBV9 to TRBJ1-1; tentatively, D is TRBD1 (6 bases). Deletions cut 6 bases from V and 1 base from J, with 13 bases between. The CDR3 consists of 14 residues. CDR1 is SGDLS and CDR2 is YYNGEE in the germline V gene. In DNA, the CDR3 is TGTGCCAGCACCTCGGGACACGAGAACACTGAAGCTTTCTTT. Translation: CASTSGHENTEAFF.